Each of the 29 T cell receptor beta chains below was sequenced from the same sample in a study of blood T cell repertoires in COVID-19. Profiling relied on immunoSEQ multiplex PCR, and the TCRdb table lists in-frame clones only, not all of them. In the table there are hundreds of thousands of clones, 70% to 90% of which are singletons. Sequencing was performed on PBMCs or T cells enriched from blood (not recorded which). Receptors originate from a woman aged 40 to 55 who had recovered from COVID-19.

The V call is TRBV2, the J call TRBJ1-6; D not resolved. In germline, CDR1 is SNHLY, CDR2 FYNNEI. The V and J ends lost 7 bases and 4 bases respectively, with 14 bases between them. The CDR3 length is 15 residues. DNA for the CDR3: TGTGCCAGCACGGGAACCCTCAGTTATAATTCACCCCTCCACTTT. This sequence encodes CASTGTLSYNSPLHF.

This chain joins TRBV30 and TRBJ2-5; 10 bases fit TRBD2. The CDR3 spans 14 residues. The ends lost 5 bases at V and 4 bases at J; junction bases unmatched: 7. CDR1 GTSNPN and CDR2 SVGIG come from the germline V gene (reference sequence). CDR3 DNA sequence: TGTGCCTGGGCTAGCGGGGGTATAGGAGAGACCCAGTACTTC. Its translation is CAWASGGIGETQYF.

The rearrangement links TRBV4-3 to TRBJ2-1; D call uncertain. Trimming cost V 3 bases and J 0 bases, with 15 bases left between them. Germline CDR1 and CDR2: LGHNA and YSLEER. The CDR3 extends over 17 amino acids. DNA for the CDR3: TGCGCCAGCAGCCAGGATTCCAGGCCAGGCTCCTACAATGAGCAGTTCTTC. It yields the protein CASSQDSRPGSYNEQFF.

The rearrangement links TRBV6-6 to TRBJ2-2; D gene uncertain. The V gene lost 2 bases and the J gene lost 0 bases, with 10 bases spanning the gap. Per germline, CDR1 MNHNY and CDR2 SVGAGI (reference sequence). The CDR3 sequence is 16 residues long. Here the CDR3 reads CASSYTGQANTGELFF. The CDR3 DNA sequence: TGTGCCAGCAGTTACACCGGCCAGGCGAACACCGGGGAGCTGTTTTTT.

The chain couples TRBV7-9 to TRBJ2-1; 7 bases are a match to TRBD1. The ends lost 3 bases at V and 9 bases at J; junction bases unmatched: 5. Per germline, CDR1 SEHNR and CDR2 FQNEAQ (reference sequence). The CDR3 loop spans 13 amino acids. The CDR3 protein is CASSFGPGGEQFF. As DNA, the CDR3 is TGTGCCAGCAGCTTTGGGCCAGGGGGTGAGCAGTTCTTC. The full variable domain, its missing parts supplied by reference TRBV7-9 and TRBJ2-1, is DTGVSQNPRHKITKRGQNVTFRCDPISEHNRLYWYRQTLGQGPEFLTYFQNEAQLEKSRLLSDRFSAERPKGSFSTLEIQRTEQGDSAMYLCASSFGPGGEQFFGPGTRLTVL.

The chain has TRBV5-6 and TRBJ2-1; 9 positions match TRBD2. The CDR3 is 18 amino acids. Germline V gene sequence: CDR1 SGHDT, CDR2 YYEEEE. Trimming cost V 1 base and J 2 bases; bases outside gene matches: 10. DNA for the CDR3: TGTGCCAGCAGCTTGCGTTCTAGCGGGATAAGGGCCTACAATGAGCAGTTCTTC. It translates to CASSLRSSGIRAYNEQFF.

V is TRBV6-5 and J is TRBJ1-1; D perhaps matches TRBD1 (5 bases). The CDR3 loop spans 13 amino acids. Between the trimmed V and J ends, which lost 6 bases and 1 base, there was a span of 9 bases. The germline CDR1 and CDR2 sequences are MNHEY and SVGAGI. CDR3: CASRGGPNTEAFF. In DNA form, the CDR3 reads TGTGCCAGCAGGGGGGGACCGAACACTGAAGCTTTCTTT.

The J gene is TRBJ1-4, the V gene TRBV28, with TRBD1 matching 9 bases. Trimming removed 6 bases from V and 7 bases from J; junction bases left unmatched: 12. From germline, CDR1 is MDHEN and CDR2 SYDVKM. This CDR3 comprises 16 residues. In nucleotides, the CDR3 is TGTGCCAGCAGATCTCAAGCCGGGGACAGGGCTGAAAAACTGTTTTTT. It translates to CASRSQAGDRAEKLFF.

The J gene is TRBJ1-1, the V gene TRBV5-1; 7 bases map to TRBD1. The CDR3 covers 15 residues. Germline loops: CDR1 SGHRS, CDR2 YFSETQ. The trim removed 4 bases at V and 5 bases at J, leaving 11 bases unmatched. CDR3 in amino acids: CASSRGDSSGTEAFF. CDR3 sequence (DNA): TGCGCCAGCAGCCGAGGGGACAGTTCGGGGACTGAAGCTTTCTTT.

The genes are TRBV11-3 and TRBJ2-2; 13 nucleotides match TRBD2. This CDR3 is 16 amino acids long. Trimming at V came to 5 bases and at J to 7 bases, leaving 7 bases not matched to a gene. From germline, CDR1 is SGHNT and CDR2 YENEEA. CDR3 nucleotides: TGTGCCAGCAGCATCGGACTAGCGGGAGAGGGCGGGGAGCTGTTTTTT. This gives the protein CASSIGLAGEGGELFF.

The gene calls are TRBV7-9 and TRBJ2-7; 8 bases map to TRBD2. This CDR3 is built from 15 residues. Germline-derived CDR1 and CDR2 are SEHNR and FQNEAQ (reference sequence). V lost 1 base and J lost 6; bases outside the gene matches: 8. DNA for the CDR3: TGTGCCAGCAGCTTAGGAAGCGGGAGAGTTGTCGAGCAGTACTTC. Translation gives CASSLGSGRVVEQYF.

V gene TRBV11-2 combines with J gene TRBJ1-2; TRBD1 might be the D (6 bases). V lost 0 bases and J 7 bases, leaving 15 bases between the germline ends. The CDR3 length is 15 residues. CDR1 and CDR2 (germline): SGHAT, FQNNGV. CDR3 sequence reads: CASSLDLTGKPGYTF. The CDR3 DNA follows: TGTGCCAGCAGCTTAGATCTAACAGGGAAGCCTGGCTACACCTTC.

This chain uses TRBV7-8 with TRBJ1-5; D call uncertain. Between the trimmed V and J ends, which lost 1 base and 0 bases, there was a span of 7 bases. Germline V lookup: CDR1 SGHVS, CDR2 FQNEAQ. CDR3 length: 15 amino acids. The CDR3 loop is CASSLDSYSNQPQHF. The CDR3 DNA reads TGTGCCAGCAGCTTAGACAGCTATAGCAATCAGCCCCAGCATTTT.

This chain uses TRBV5-1 with TRBJ2-5; D not certain. V was cut by 4 bases and J by 7 bases, with 8 bases left in between. CDR1 and CDR2 (germline): SGHRS, YFSETQ. CDR3 length equals 11 residues. CDR3 region: CASSASGTQYF. The DNA for the CDR3 is TGCGCCAGCAGCGCCTCGGGGACCCAGTACTTC.

The chain combines TRBV19 with TRBJ1-2; 7 bases align to TRBD1. V shed 4 bases, J shed 4 bases, and the junction held 3 bases outside the gene matches. The CDR3 runs 13 residues. The V gene's germline CDR1 is LNHDA and CDR2 SQIVND (reference sequence). DNA of the CDR3: TGTGCCAGTAGTACGGGACAGCCCTATGGCTACACCTTC. Amino acid sequence: CASSTGQPYGYTF.

This clone was picked up a small number of times. This chain uses TRBV28 with TRBJ1-6; 8 bases line up with TRBD1. J gave up 6 bases and V 7 bases, and 5 bases lay outside the gene matches. Germline V lookup: CDR1 MDHEN, CDR2 SYDVKM. This CDR3 is 14 amino acids long. The chain's CDR3 is CASTETGANSPLHF. The CDR3 bases are TGTGCCAGCACCGAGACAGGGGCTAATTCACCCCTCCACTTT.

This rearrangement joins TRBV5-1 to TRBJ1-1; the D gene is possibly TRBD1 (5 bases). Trimming took off 3 bases at V and 3 bases at J, with 12 bases between the two ends. This CDR3 has 14 amino acids. The germline V gene encodes CDR1 SGHRS and CDR2 YFSETQ. As DNA, the CDR3 is TGCGCCAGCAGCTGGAGGGGAATCGACACTGAAGCTTTCTTT. This encodes CASSWRGIDTEAFF.

The V gene is TRBV10-3, the J gene TRBJ2-3, with 8 bases matching TRBD2. CDR3 length equals 15 residues. V trimming: 3 bases; J trimming: 4 bases; junction bases outside the gene matches: 6. Germline V lookup: CDR1 ENHRY, CDR2 SYGVKD. CDR3 bases: TGTGCCATCAGTGATCCGGGAGGGCCTTCAGATACGCAGTATTTT. Translated, it gives CAISDPGGPSDTQYF.

The chain employs TRBV11-2 and TRBJ2-7; the D gene is possibly TRBD2 (5 bases). Looked up from germline, CDR1 is SGHAT and CDR2 is FQNNGV. This CDR3 has 14 amino acids. Trimming removed 1 base at V and 2 bases at J, with 9 bases between. This CDR3 reads CASSLGRGTYEQYF. CDR3 coding DNA: TGTGCCAGCAGCTTAGGTCGGGGTACCTACGAGCAGTACTTC.

This chain connects TRBV7-6 to TRBJ1-3; 10 bases are a match to TRBD1. The length of the CDR3 is 15 residues. The germline CDR1 and CDR2 sequences are SGHVS and FNYEAQ. With V trimmed by 5 bases and J by 4 bases, 5 bases remained unmatched. As DNA, the CDR3 is TGTGCCAGCAGCCCCGACAGGGGGCCAGGAAACACCATATATTTT. This codes for CASSPDRGPGNTIYF.

V and J are TRBV5-5 and TRBJ1-2, with D tentatively TRBD1 (6 bases). CDR1 and CDR2 (germline): SGHKS, YYEKEE (reference sequence). V lost 0 bases and J lost 3, with 9 bases in between. CDR3 length: 14 residues. The CDR3 reads CASSLGEGDYGYTF. In DNA, the CDR3 is TGTGCCAGCAGCTTGGGGGAGGGGGACTATGGCTACACCTTC. Based on the CDR3 plus reference TRBV5-5 and TRBJ1-2, the full variable domain is DAGVTQSPTHLIKTRGQQVTLRCSPISGHKSVSWYQQVLGQGPQFIFQYYEKEERGRGNFPDRFSARQFPNYSSELNVNALLLGDSALYLCASSLGEGDYGYTFGSGTRLTVV.

The chain links TRBV10-3 to TRBJ1-1; perhaps TRBD1 as D (6 bases). CDR3 length: 12 amino acids. The germline V and J ends were trimmed by 10 bases and 8 bases, with 17 bases remaining between them. Looked up from germline, CDR1 is ENHRY and CDR2 is SYGVKD. The CDR3 nucleotides are TGTGCCAGCTCACCAACAGGGCGGGAAGCTTTCTTT. The encoded protein is CASSPTGREAFF.

The gene calls are TRBV19 and TRBJ2-3; TRBD2 is a possible D gene (5 bases). Germline V gives CDR1 LNHDA, CDR2 SQIVND (reference sequence). V gave up 3 bases and J gave up 2 bases, with 9 bases separating them. The CDR3 covers 14 residues. Here the CDR3 reads CASSIGLITDTQYF. The DNA of the CDR3 is TGTGCCAGTAGTATTGGACTGATCACAGATACGCAGTATTTT.

This clone was recorded only once. The chain employs TRBV4-1 and TRBJ2-7; 10 bases match TRBD2. Germline assignment: CDR1 MGHRA and CDR2 YSYEKL. The length of the CDR3 is 16 residues. With 3 bases clipped from V and 3 bases from J, the junction kept 8 bases outside the gene matches. CDR3 sequence: CASSQHTSGIYYEQYF. In DNA, the CDR3 is TGCGCCAGCAGCCAGCATACTAGCGGGATTTACTACGAGCAGTACTTC.

The genes are TRBV29-1 and TRBJ1-2, with TRBD1 as a possible D gene (5 bases). Germline assignment: CDR1 SQVTM and CDR2 ANQGSEA. CDR3 length: 11 residues. The V end lost 5 bases, the J end lost 8 bases, and 12 bases lay between the germline ends. The chain's CDR3 is CSVLRGLGYTF. Here the CDR3 DNA reads TGCAGCGTTCTCCGGGGACTAGGCTACACCTTC.

The CDR3 sequence: CASSFRTGGSYNSPLHF. CDR3 in DNA: TGTGCCAGCAGTTTCAGGACAGGGGGCTCCTATAATTCACCCCTCCACTTT. V is TRBV27 and J is TRBJ1-6; TRBD1 matches at 10 bases. V was pared by 3 bases and J by 0 bases, with 2 bases of the junction left unmatched. The CDR3 has 17 residues. Germline V gene lookup returns CDR1 MNHEY and CDR2 SMNVEV (reference sequence).

This clone came up once. The chain is built from TRBV21-1 and TRBJ2-7; no check of the table's D call, TRBD1, against the DNA was made. TRBV21-1 is given as a pseudogene. The CDR3 extends over 14 amino acids. Here the CDR3 DNA reads TGTGCCAGCAGCACCCCCGGACAGATCCACGAGCAGTACTTC. The encoded protein is CASSTPGQIHEQYF.

Regarding this clone: Other DNA sequences in the same sample also yield this CDR3. The chain carries TRBV19 and TRBJ1-1; a weak D match, TRBD1 (5 bases). With 2 bases removed from V and 2 bases from J, the gap between germline ends came to 6 bases. The CDR3 is 13 amino acids. Germline assignment: CDR1 LNHDA and CDR2 SQIVND (reference sequence). The chain's CDR3 is CASSIQGNTEAFF. The CDR3 DNA is TGTGCCAGTAGTATACAGGGTAACACTGAAGCTTTCTTT. The full variable domain, with the rest looked up from reference TRBV19 and TRBJ1-1, is DGGITQSPKYLFRKEGQNVTLSCEQNLNHDAMYWYRQDPGQGLRLIYYSQIVNDFQKGDIAEGYSVSREKKESFPLTVTSAQKNPTAFYLCASSIQGNTEAFFGQGTRLTVV.

This chain connects TRBV30 to TRBJ1-1; D remains ambiguous. The CDR3 length is 13 residues. Germline V gene sequence: CDR1 GTSNPN, CDR2 SVGIG (reference sequence). Trimming took off 2 bases at V and 0 bases at J, with 7 bases between the two ends. The CDR3 region is CAWSMSLNTEAFF. The CDR3 nucleotides are TGTGCCTGGAGTATGAGTCTGAACACTGAAGCTTTCTTT.